Given below is one T cell receptor beta chain in context. Survey-level immunoSEQ sequencing profiled the TCR beta repertoire. Using immunoSEQ multiplex PCR, the repertoire was profiled, and TCRdb retains in-frame clones only, with some absent. The repertoire has around 49,000 clones, approximately 93% of them found once; the top ten carry about 10%. The CDR3 sequence is 12 residues long. Germline CDR1 reads SGHRS; CDR2 reads YFSETQ. V was pared by 3 bases and J by 6 bases, with 9 bases between. The chain carries TRBV5-1 and TRBJ1-1, with D hard to call. The sequenced sample was PBMCs. This receptor was taken from a man aged 35-49 years with rheumatoid arthritis. For the CDR3, the DNA is TGCGCCAGCAGCTCCCAGCAATCTGAAGCTTTCTTT. It translates to CASSSQQSEAFF.